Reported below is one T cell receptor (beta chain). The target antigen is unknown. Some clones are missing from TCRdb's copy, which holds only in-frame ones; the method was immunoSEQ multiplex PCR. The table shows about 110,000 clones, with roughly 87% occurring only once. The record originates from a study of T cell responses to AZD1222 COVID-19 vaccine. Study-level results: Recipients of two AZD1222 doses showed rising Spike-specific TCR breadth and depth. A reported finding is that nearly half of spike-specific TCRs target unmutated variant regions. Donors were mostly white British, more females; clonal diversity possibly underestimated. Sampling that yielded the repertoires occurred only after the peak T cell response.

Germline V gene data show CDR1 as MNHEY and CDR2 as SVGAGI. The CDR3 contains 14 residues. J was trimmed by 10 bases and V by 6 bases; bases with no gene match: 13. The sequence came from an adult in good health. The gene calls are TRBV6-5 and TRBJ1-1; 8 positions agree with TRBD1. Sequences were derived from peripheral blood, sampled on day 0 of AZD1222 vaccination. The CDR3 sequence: CASSPLGQGLGAFF. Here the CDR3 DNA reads TGTGCCAGCAGCCCCCTTGGACAGGGATTGGGAGCTTTCTTT.